The present entry profiles one TCR beta chain with its context. This clonotype appeared many times. What this receptor recognizes is not known. The record has no base qualities; no much larger clone is one base away. The data were taken from a study of human T cells and chemical hapten exposure (dated by TCRdb to 2020 to 2022). Broadly, across the study: Libraries were combined into a pool for sequencing, and differences in TCR yield between samples came mainly from small differences in library volumes within the pool. In alopecia patients, the study followed how the peripheral blood TCR repertoire changed in vivo over primary and secondary sensitization to diphenylcyclopropenone (DPC), a hapten. Both TCR alpha and TCR beta chains were sequenced from each blood RNA sample. The paper as a whole reports these results and caveats: Repeated subsampling changed both the strength of the expansion versus patch-test correlation and the threshold at which that correlation became significant. The number of TCRs above 1 in 1000 frequency did not change with DPC sensitization; there was no evidence of global repertoire structure alterations.

Total RNA was isolated from unfractionated whole blood collected in Tempus Blood RNA tubes. A few healthy volunteers were used as TCR sequencing controls and were bled at day 0, 2 weeks and 6 weeks. The germline V gene (reference sequence) yields SEHNR for CDR1 and FQNEAQ for CDR2. Here V drops 5 bases and J drops 2 bases, and the junction holds 5 bases not matched to any gene. The CDR3 holds 16 amino acids from the cysteine to the phenylalanine. Of the read, only the CDR3 DNA is kept; its 48 bases are in frame from base 1. The method behind the library was 5' RACE. Sequenced using an Illumina MiSeq. During library preparation, unique molecular identifiers were attached to individual cDNA molecules so that TCRs could be counted in a quantitative, reproducible way. The paper's data handling went like this. The median number of TCRs per sample was 90,000 to 100,000, ranging from about 23,224 to 700,000. The Decombinator software suite was used to annotate V, J and CDR3 in the TCR reads. To make PS versus PT1 abundance plots, every sample was subsampled to the same number of TCRs (28,000). Expanded TCRs were defined as absent before sensitization and observed at least eight times at the 2-week time point. TCRdb redid the processing of the public reads, applying fastp at Q25 and MiXCR, and retained in-frame beta chains. Entries that share a CDR3 protein sequence are merged under the most common genes and DNA. The authors' filters were not applied to this entry. The sample records 130,000 or so distinct CDR3 sequences, about 4.3% of which are singletons. Together, the top ten hold over 1.1% of the sample.

The clonotype comes from a female donor in good health. This chain is built from TRBV7-9 and TRBJ2-1; TRBD1 lines up with 11 middle nucleotides. The CDR3 region reads CASSLLGQGAYNEQFF. The base sequence is TGTGCCAGCAGCCTCCTGGGACAGGGGGCCTACAATGAGCAGTTCTTC.